This T cell receptor beta chain came from a study of T cells in localized non-small cell lung cancer. The CDR3 has 12 amino acids. CDR1 and CDR2 (germline): KGHSY, FQNENV. Trimming pared 0 bases from V and 8 bases from J, leaving 5 bases between. Findings of the study overall: Sequencing involved a lone tumor region, leaving heterogeneity possible. The study linked higher blood T cell density to longer overall survival. A median of around 52 clones ranked among the top 100 in tumor appeared in adjacent lung. Of the tissues analyzed, uninvolved adjacent lung showed maximal T cell clonality, greater than tumor.

The protocol was immunoSEQ multiplex PCR, while the TCRdb copy is restricted to in-frame clones and leaves out a portion. The sample yields 25,000 to 40,000 clones, around 80% seen once. As to this clone: Its antigen is currently unknown.

The sequence was collected from a male donor at least 60 years old with stage III squamous cell lung carcinoma. V and J are TRBV16 and TRBJ2-1; D uncertain. Sequenced material: peripheral blood, taken before any cancer treatment. The CDR3 bases are TGTGCCAGCAGCCAATCCCGCCATGAGCAGTTCTTC. Protein product: CASSQSRHEQFF.